Below, 8 T cell receptor beta chains from the same sample are listed, as sequenced in a study of molecular identifiers for immune sequencing clone quantification. Each CDR3 protein gets one entry after TCRdb re-called the PCR reads with MiXCR. The sample consists of around 320,000 distinct CDR3 sequences, roughly 24% of them appearing once. Material for sequencing was naive CD8+ T cells from blood, with Jurkat cell RNA spiked in. Regarding subset: FACS-sorted CD8+CD4-CCR7+CD45RA+ naive T cells. The receptors here all came from a human donor in good health. Some libraries in this study had Jurkat cell RNA spiked in.

In this sample, this clonotype turned up many times. This chain joins TRBV6-5 and TRBJ2-7, with D possibly being TRBD2 (6 bases). Between the trimmed V and J ends, which lost 6 bases and 0 bases, there was a span of 9 bases. CDR3 length: 13 amino acids. Germline V gene data show CDR1 as MNHEY and CDR2 as SVGAGI. CDR3 residues: CASSPDYSYEQYF. In nucleotides, the CDR3 is TGTGCCAGCAGCCCGGACTACTCCTACGAGCAGTACTTC.

This clonotype occurred a few times. The junction departs from the called germline gene at one end, perhaps through a read error. CDR3 in amino acids: CASSLGGWTGELIF. The CDR3 nucleotides read TGTGCCAGCAGCTTAGGAGGATGGACCGGGGAGCTGATTTTT. This chain uses TRBV7-9 with TRBJ2-2; a possible D gene is TRBD2 (5 bases). The CDR3 totals 14 residues. CDR1 is SEHNR and CDR2 is FQNEAQ in the germline V gene (reference sequence).

In its sample, this clonotype was seen many times. The chain uses TRBV7-3 and TRBJ2-3; D is unclear. CDR3 length: 14 residues. Germline V CDR1 and CDR2: SGHTA, FQGTGA. Trimming stripped 2 bases from V and 2 bases from J, with 8 bases between. As DNA, the CDR3 is TGTGCCAGCAGCTTAGTAGGGCACACAGATACGCAGTATTTT. Residues: CASSLVGHTDTQYF.

The genes are TRBV19 and TRBJ2-1, with TRBD2 matching over 14 bases. J was trimmed by 3 bases and V by 5 bases; bases with no gene match: 9. This CDR3 region has 18 residues. Germline loops: CDR1 LNHDA, CDR2 SQIVND (reference sequence). This CDR3 reads CASSVPGLAGVFYNEQFF. The CDR3 nucleotides are TGTGCCAGTAGTGTCCCGGGACTAGCGGGAGTGTTCTACAATGAGCAGTTCTTC.

DNA for the CDR3: TGTGCCAGCAGTGCCGTGAGTAGCAATCAGCCCCAGCATTTT. Its protein is CASSAVSSNQPQHF. This chain links TRBV28 with TRBJ1-5; D uncertain. V was shortened by 5 bases and J by 0 bases, with 8 bases between the two germline ends. CDR1 is MDHEN, CDR2 SYDVKM, per germline. The CDR3 contains 14 residues. Together with reference TRBV28 and TRBJ1-5, the CDR3 gives the full variable domain: DVKVTQSSRYLVKRTGEKVFLECVQDMDHENMFWYRQDPGLGLRLIYFSYDVKMKEKGDIPEGYSVSREKKERFSLILESASTNQTSMYLCASSAVSSNQPQHFGDGTRLSIL.

Points on this clonotype: This may arise from a read error, as a much more abundant clone is one base away. V and J are TRBV6-6 and TRBJ2-7, with D unresolved. This CDR3 region has 12 residues. Germline V CDR1 and CDR2: MNHNY, SVGAGI (reference sequence). With 4 bases removed from V and 5 bases from J, the gap between germline ends came to 9 bases. CDR3: CASSSCYNEQYF. In DNA form, the CDR3 reads TGTGCCAGCAGTTCATGTTACAACGAGCAGTACTTC.

Only a few counts were recorded for this clonotype. This chain joins TRBV20-1 and TRBJ2-5; D is unclear. In germline, CDR1 is DFQATT, CDR2 SNEGSKA (reference sequence). Between the trimmed V and J ends, which lost 3 bases and 7 bases, there was a span of 18 bases. The CDR3 consists of 14 residues. CDR3 residues: CSASDQGPSGTQYF. CDR3 sequence (DNA): TGCAGTGCTAGCGATCAAGGACCGTCCGGGACCCAGTACTTC.

A few counts support this clonotype. The chain couples TRBV4-3 to TRBJ1-5; no reliable D call. V was shortened by 4 bases and J by 11 bases, with 18 bases between the two germline ends. The CDR3 runs to 14 residues. In germline, CDR1 is LGHNA, CDR2 YSLEER. This CDR3 reads CASSRVVGLESQHF. The CDR3, as DNA: TGCGCCAGCAGCCGAGTCGTTGGATTGGAGTCCCAGCATTTT.